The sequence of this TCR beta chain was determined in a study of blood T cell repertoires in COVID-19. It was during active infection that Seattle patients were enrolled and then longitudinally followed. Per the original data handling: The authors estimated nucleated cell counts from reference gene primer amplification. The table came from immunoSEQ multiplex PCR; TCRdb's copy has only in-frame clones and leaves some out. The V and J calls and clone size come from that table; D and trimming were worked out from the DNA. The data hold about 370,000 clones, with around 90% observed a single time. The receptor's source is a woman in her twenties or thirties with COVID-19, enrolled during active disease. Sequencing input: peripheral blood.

CDR3 amino acids: CASSIRDRGGNSPLHF. As DNA, the CDR3 is TGCGCCAGCAGTATCCGGGACAGGGGTGGCAATTCACCCCTCCACTTT. V and J are TRBV10-2 and TRBJ1-6; 10 bases line up with TRBD1. V trimming: 5 bases; J trimming: 7 bases; junction bases outside the gene matches: 8. This CDR3 is built from 16 residues. The germline gives CDR1 WSHSY, CDR2 SAAADI.